Listed here are 9 T cell receptor beta chains from one sample, sequenced in a study of monozygotic twins with inflammatory bowel disease. TCRdb reanalyzed the 5' RACE reads and collapses them to one entry per CDR3 protein, without DNA. Recorded here are fewer than 550,000 distinct CDR3 sequences; the top ten clones represent about 2.3%. The sequencing sample was made of blood. The receptors derive from a human donor with ulcerative colitis or Crohn's disease, or a healthy co-twin of an affected twin (not recorded which).

This chain joins TRBV6-2 or TRBV6-3 and TRBJ2-5; the D call from TCRdb, TRBD1, cannot be confirmed without DNA. Germline lookup yields CDR1 MNHEY and CDR2 SVGEGT. This CDR3 has 14 residues. The CDR3 loop reads CASRTGELPETQYF.

The chain links TRBV18 to TRBJ2-7; checking the TCRdb D call of TRBD2 is not possible without DNA. The CDR3 is 16 residues long. The germline gives CDR1 KGHSH, CDR2 LQKENI. The CDR3: CASSPSGWGGGNEQYF.

This CDR3 is CASSYRVLNTGELFF. The chain couples TRBV5-1 to TRBJ2-2; TCRdb outputs TRBD1, but without DNA this stays unchecked. CDR3 length: 15 residues. The germline CDR1 and CDR2 sequences are SGHRS and YFSETQ.

The rearrangement links TRBV13 to TRBJ1-4; TCRdb's D call, TRBD1, is unchecked because there is no DNA. CDR3 size: 15 residues. Germline CDR1 is PRHDT and CDR2 is FYEKMQ (reference sequence). Here the CDR3 reads CASSRNRGTKEKLFF.

The gene calls are TRBV20-1 and TRBJ1-3. The CDR3 covers 14 residues. Germline V gives CDR1 DFQATT, CDR2 SNEGSKA (reference sequence). The CDR3 reads CSARSSGLSNTIYF.

CDR3 sequence: CSVGEAANYGYTF. This chain connects TRBV29-1 to TRBJ1-2. The CDR3 loop spans 13 amino acids. Germline V lookup: CDR1 SQVTM, CDR2 ANQGSEA.

V and J are TRBV14 and TRBJ2-7; lacking DNA, the TRBD1 call made by TCRdb goes unchecked. This CDR3 comprises 13 residues. Germline V gives CDR1 SGHDN, CDR2 FVKESK. The CDR3 protein is CASSHRVTYEQYF.

The V gene is TRBV11-2, the J gene TRBJ2-2; with no DNA, the TCRdb D assignment of TRBD1 cannot be verified. There are 17 residues in the CDR3. Germline lookup yields CDR1 SGHAT and CDR2 FQNNGV. The chain's CDR3 is CASSTRGPGGRTGELFF.

The J gene is TRBJ2-3, the V gene TRBV6-5; the D call from TCRdb, TRBD1, cannot be confirmed without DNA. The CDR3 is 13 residues long. CDR1 MNHEY and CDR2 SVGAGI come from the germline V gene. The CDR3 sequence is CASRPGAGDTQYF.